The 25 T cell receptor beta chains below were found in one sample sequenced in a study of T cell changes during pregnancy in multiple sclerosis. The repertoire was sequenced with immunoSEQ multiplex PCR; TCRdb's copy has only in-frame clones and lacks some. The sample has more than 95,000 clones, around 93% seen once; the top ten hold roughly 0.95%. Sequenced here: peripheral blood, sampled after pregnancy. The receptors originated from a female donor with multiple sclerosis, enrolled in a pregnancy study.

The chain joins TRBV5-4 to TRBJ1-1; D unclear. Germline assignment: CDR1 SGHNT and CDR2 YYREEE (reference sequence). With 1 base removed from V and 2 bases from J, the gap between germline ends came to 3 bases. The CDR3 contains 12 residues. The CDR3 region has the DNA TGTGCCAGCAGCTTGTCTAACACTGAAGCTTTCTTT. It encodes CASSLSNTEAFF.

V and J are TRBV7-8 and TRBJ2-7, with 13 bases that match TRBD2. Trimming took 5 bases from V and 2 from J; bases not matched to a gene: 6. Germline lookup yields CDR1 SGHVS and CDR2 FQNEAQ. The CDR3 runs 16 residues. CDR3 in amino acids: CASSQGGLAGPYEQYF. Written as DNA, the CDR3 is TGTGCCAGCAGCCAAGGGGGACTAGCGGGACCCTACGAGCAGTACTTC. The complete variable domain, with remaining parts taken from reference TRBV7-8 and TRBJ2-7, reads GAGVSQSPRYKVAKRGQDVALRCDPISGHVSLFWYQQALGQGPEFLTYFQNEAQLDKSGLPSDRFFAERPEGSVSTLKIQRTQQEDSAVYLCASSQGGLAGPYEQYFGPGTRLTVT.

CDR3 amino acids: CAWRGGLAWVRSYNEQFF. CDR3 coding DNA: TGTGCCTGGAGAGGAGGACTAGCGTGGGTTCGCTCCTACAATGAGCAGTTCTTC. The V gene is TRBV30, the J gene TRBJ2-1; 9 bases line up with TRBD2. The J segment lost 0 bases and the V segment lost 3 bases, leaving 12 bases of the junction unmatched. CDR3 length equals 18 residues. Germline-derived CDR1 and CDR2 are GTSNPN and SVGIG (reference sequence).

This clone was picked up one time. The chain carries TRBV27 and TRBJ1-2, with 11 positions matching TRBD1. The CDR3 has 14 amino acids. Losses at the gene ends were 4 bases for V and 7 bases for J; bases not matched to a gene: 5. Looked up from germline, CDR1 is MNHEY and CDR2 is SMNVEV (reference sequence). The CDR3 coding sequence is TGTGCCAGCAGTTGGACAGGGGGCGCCGCTGGCTACACCTTC. Encoded protein: CASSWTGGAAGYTF.

V is TRBV28 and J is TRBJ1-3; no firm D call. Per germline, CDR1 MDHEN and CDR2 SYDVKM. This CDR3 comprises 15 residues. Trimming pared 3 bases from V and 3 bases from J, leaving 12 bases between. Here the CDR3 DNA reads TGTGCCAGCAGTTTGCTAGAATCGTATGGAAACACCATATATTTT. It specifies CASSLLESYGNTIYF. The whole variable domain, filled in from reference TRBV28 and TRBJ1-3, reads DVKVTQSSRYLVKRTGEKVFLECVQDMDHENMFWYRQDPGLGLRLIYFSYDVKMKEKGDIPEGYSVSREKKERFSLILESASTNQTSMYLCASSLLESYGNTIYFGEGSWLTVV.

V usage is TRBV6-5 and J usage is TRBJ2-2; a weak D match, TRBD2 (5 bases). The V and J ends lost 0 bases and 5 bases respectively, with 7 bases between them. This CDR3 is 14 amino acids long. The germline CDR1 and CDR2 sequences are MNHEY and SVGAGI. CDR3 loop: CASSYSRETGELFF. CDR3 sequence (DNA): TGTGCCAGCAGTTACTCACGGGAAACCGGGGAGCTGTTTTTT.

V and J are TRBV2 and TRBJ2-1; 8 nucleotides match TRBD2. Per the germline V gene, CDR1 is SNHLY and CDR2 is FYNNEI. The V segment lost 5 bases and the J segment 6 bases; nucleotides outside the gene matches: 12. The CDR3 runs to 16 residues. CDR3 in DNA: TGTGCCAGCAGTTTTCAAGCGGGAGTTCGTTCCAATGAGCAGTTCTTC. The encoded protein is CASSFQAGVRSNEQFF.

This chain connects TRBV5-5 to TRBJ2-7; D gene uncertain. The V gene lost 4 bases and the J gene lost 7 bases, with 12 bases spanning the gap. Germline CDR1 SGHKS, CDR2 YYEKEE (reference sequence). The CDR3 spans 12 residues. The CDR3 coding sequence is TGTGCCAGCAGCCGAAACCAGGTTGAGCAGTACTTC. It encodes CASSRNQVEQYF.

The rearrangement links TRBV12-5 to TRBJ1-1, with D hard to call. The V gene's germline CDR1 is LGHNT and CDR2 FRNRAP. This CDR3 spans 13 amino acids. Trimming removed 5 bases at V and 1 base at J, with 8 bases between. DNA for the CDR3: TGTGCTAGTGGTACCCGGGGGAACACTGAAGCTTTCTTT. It specifies CASGTRGNTEAFF.

The rearrangement links TRBV9 to TRBJ1-2; 9 nucleotides match TRBD1. The ends lost 4 bases at V and 1 base at J; junction bases unmatched: 5. CDR3 length equals 15 residues. Germline values: CDR1 SGDLS, CDR2 YYNGEE. CDR3 in amino acids: CASSTGGVFNYGYTF. The CDR3 DNA follows: TGTGCCAGCAGCACAGGGGGCGTGTTTAACTATGGCTACACCTTC.

The chain uses TRBV9 and TRBJ1-2; D uncertain. Trimming cost V 0 bases and J 8 bases, with 11 bases left between them. This CDR3 is 13 amino acids long. Germline V gives CDR1 SGDLS, CDR2 YYNGEE. The DNA of the CDR3 is TGTGCCAGCAGCGTAGATCCTATGAGAGGCTACACCTTC. Amino acids: CASSVDPMRGYTF.

The sample holds one count of this clone. In DNA, the CDR3 is TGTGCCACGAAAGGGCGGGTACATGCAACTAATGAAAAACTGTTTTTT. Its protein product is CATKGRVHATNEKLFF. The rearrangement links TRBV19 to TRBJ1-4, with unresolved D. This CDR3 spans 16 amino acids. Germline CDR1 reads LNHDA; CDR2 reads SQIVND (reference sequence). Trimming shortened V by 10 bases and J by 0 bases, and 18 bases separated the two germline ends.

This clone is a singleton in its sample. The rearrangement joins TRBV2 to TRBJ1-2, with TRBD1 matching over 10 bases. The J segment lost 6 bases and the V segment lost 4 bases, leaving 5 bases of the junction unmatched. This CDR3 spans 14 amino acids. In germline, CDR1 is SNHLY, CDR2 FYNNEI. CDR3: CASSVPGQGNGYTF. CDR3 coding DNA: TGTGCCAGCAGTGTCCCGGGACAGGGGAATGGCTACACCTTC.

The genes are TRBV4-3 and TRBJ2-3; 13 bases align to TRBD2. With 0 bases clipped from V and 0 bases from J, the junction kept 6 bases outside the gene matches. CDR1 and CDR2 from the germline V gene are LGHNA and YSLEER. This CDR3 is 19 amino acids long. The CDR3 loop reads CASSQELGTSGISTDTQYF. CDR3 coding DNA: TGCGCCAGCAGCCAAGAACTCGGGACTAGCGGGATCAGCACAGATACGCAGTATTTT.

V gene TRBV28 combines with J gene TRBJ2-7; 10 nucleotides align to TRBD2. V shed 1 base, J shed 2 bases, and the junction held 5 bases outside the gene matches. CDR1 is MDHEN, CDR2 SYDVKM, per germline. The CDR3 is 16 amino acids. CDR3 region: CASSLFRTSGTYEQYF. Written as DNA, the CDR3 is TGTGCCAGCAGTTTATTTCGGACTAGCGGAACCTACGAGCAGTACTTC.

This rearrangement joins TRBV7-9 to TRBJ1-1; D is possibly TRBD1 (5 bases). The CDR3 runs to 15 residues. The germline V and J ends were trimmed by 5 bases and 4 bases, with 17 bases remaining between them. CDR1 SEHNR and CDR2 FQNEAQ come from the germline V gene (reference sequence). The CDR3 protein is CASSQYGGGGTEAFF. Here the CDR3 DNA reads TGTGCCAGCAGCCAATATGGGGGGGGAGGCACTGAAGCTTTCTTT.

The chain recombines TRBV5-1 with TRBJ2-1; a possible D gene is TRBD1 (5 bases). The CDR3 sequence is 17 residues long. The germline CDR1 and CDR2 sequences are SGHRS and YFSETQ. V was shortened by 0 bases and J by 4 bases, with 17 bases between the two germline ends. As DNA, the CDR3 is TGCGCCAGCAGCTTGGCCAGACAGCTCCCCCTTTACAATGAGCAGTTCTTC. It encodes CASSLARQLPLYNEQFF.

This sequence joins TRBV5-1 and TRBJ2-5, with 7 bases that match TRBD2. Germline V CDR1 and CDR2: SGHRS, YFSETQ. V dropped 0 bases and J dropped 4; count of bases not matched to a gene: 9. CDR3 length: 16 residues. The DNA for the CDR3 is TGCGCCAGCAGCTTGGTCGTGGGAGGGCCCCGAGAGACCCAGTACTTC. Protein: CASSLVVGGPRETQYF.

The chain is built from TRBV2 and TRBJ2-1, with TRBD2 matching 12 bases. This CDR3 has 16 residues. Trimming removed 6 bases from V and 6 bases from J; junction bases left unmatched: 9. Germline-derived CDR1 and CDR2 are SNHLY and FYNNEI. The CDR3 reads CASRPPSGRASNEQFF. The CDR3 DNA follows: TGTGCCAGCAGACCTCCTAGCGGGAGGGCCTCCAATGAGCAGTTCTTC.

This chain connects TRBV6-1 to TRBJ2-5; 9 positions agree with TRBD1. CDR3 length equals 13 residues. The germline CDR1 and CDR2 sequences are MNHNS and SASEGT. J was trimmed by 4 bases and V by 6 bases; bases with no gene match: 3. The CDR3 nucleotides read TGTGCCAGCAGCCGGGACAGGGTAGAGACCCAGTACTTC. Its translation: CASSRDRVETQYF.

The chain carries TRBV29-1 and TRBJ2-7; 9 bases line up with TRBD2. The CDR3 has 11 amino acids. Losses at the gene ends were 4 bases for V and 7 bases for J; bases not matched to a gene: 2. Germline V gene data show CDR1 as SQVTM and CDR2 as ANQGSEA. Here the CDR3 DNA reads TGCAGCGTTGCTCTAGCGGGGGAGCAGTACTTC. Encoded protein: CSVALAGEQYF.

This chain uses TRBV4-3 with TRBJ1-1, with 10 bases matching TRBD1. The CDR3 has 17 amino acids. V shed 1 base, J shed 1 base, and the junction held 6 bases outside the gene matches. The germline V gene encodes CDR1 LGHNA and CDR2 YSLEER. The CDR3 DNA sequence: TGCGCCAGCAGCCAAGTAGACAGGGGGCTTGGGAACACTGAAGCTTTCTTT. This codes for CASSQVDRGLGNTEAFF.

The genes are TRBV14 and TRBJ1-2; 8 bases map to TRBD1. This CDR3 has 15 residues. In germline, CDR1 is SGHDN, CDR2 FVKESK. The V and J ends lost 3 bases and 4 bases, in that order; junction bases with no gene match: 7. The CDR3 sequence is CASSHRDRLIYGYTF. CDR3 sequence (DNA): TGTGCCAGCAGCCATCGGGACAGGCTTATCTATGGCTACACCTTC.

This sequence joins TRBV7-7 and TRBJ2-2; tentatively, D is TRBD2 (6 bases). This CDR3 is 15 amino acids long. V dropped 5 bases and J dropped 3 bases, with 13 bases sitting between them. The germline gives CDR1 SSHAT, CDR2 FNYEAQ (reference sequence). CDR3 bases: TGTGCCAGCAGCCCCGGGACTTCTTACACCGGGGAGCTGTTTTTT. It codes for CASSPGTSYTGELFF.

The gene calls are TRBV27 and TRBJ2-7, with TRBD2 identical over 10 bases. The CDR3 has 15 amino acids. Germline V gene lookup returns CDR1 MNHEY and CDR2 SMNVEV (reference sequence). V shed 4 bases, J shed 4 bases, and the junction held 7 bases outside the gene matches. CDR3: CASSYSSGSYYEQYF. The CDR3 DNA sequence: TGTGCCAGCAGTTACTCTAGCGGGAGTTATTACGAGCAGTACTTC.